This is a list of T cell receptor beta chains from one sample in a study of blood T cell repertoires in COVID-19. Sequencing used immunoSEQ multiplex PCR; TCRdb keeps in-frame clones, though not all of them. The sample lists about 220,000 clones, around four fifths occurring once. The sequenced sample consisted of peripheral blood. The source of these receptors is a woman between 40 and 55 years old with active or convalescent COVID-19. Both conserved end residues are trimmed from each CDR3.

v_call	j_call	cdr3_aa
TRBV24-1	TRBJ1-2	ATSDRGRDYGYT
TRBV7-6	TRBJ2-7	ASSLGTGPIYEQY
TRBV9	TRBJ2-5	ASTPHLAGGSETQY
TRBV3-1/TRBV3-2	TRBJ1-2	ASSPGQGRANGYT
TRBV19	TRBJ1-3	ASSLHRVLVSGNTIY
TRBV11-2	TRBJ1-1	ASSLTQGATEAF
TRBV11-2	TRBJ1-6	ASSLSNSPLH
TRBV6-5	TRBJ1-4	ASRTAVNEKLF
TRBV9	TRBJ1-2	ASSVGQAANYGYT
TRBV18	TRBJ1-2	ASSQGTGQQQDGYT
TRBV5-1	TRBJ2-7	ASSFSGSIIYEQY
TRBV6-5	TRBJ1-5	ASSSATGITNQPQH
TRBV5-8	TRBJ2-2	ASSLLTGINTGELF
TRBV6-5	TRBJ1-4	ASYRDEKLF
TRBV12-5	TRBJ2-5	ASGRDSAQETQY
TRBV7-6	TRBJ2-1	ASSLGLAGGSEQF
TRBV24-1	TRBJ2-4	ATSDPTGLGKNIQY
TRBV19	TRBJ2-2	ASSSRQPGTRIAGELF
TRBV20-1	TRBJ1-1	SAKGGTEAF
TRBV7-9	TRBJ2-6	ASSPWTGSFISGANVLT
TRBV18	TRBJ2-1	ASSLTGGLYNEQF
TRBV5-5	TRBJ1-2	ASSLAGGRSVYGYT
TRBV27	TRBJ2-7	ASSLQGSSYEQY
TRBV6-2/TRBV6-3	TRBJ1-2	ASSPTVFRYGYT
TRBV5-1	TRBJ2-1	ASSLAREGSNEQF
TRBV12-3/TRBV12-4	TRBJ1-2	ASTDRGWGYT
TRBV7-3	TRBJ2-1	ASSPSGRSYNEQF
TRBV19	TRBJ2-3	ASSIGGGGDTQY
TRBV24-1	TRBJ1-1	ATSGEMNTEAF
TRBV24-1	TRBJ2-3	ATSDLKLATTDTQY
TRBV19	TRBJ1-1	ASRVSRGNTEAF
TRBV7-2	TRBJ1-2	ASSRSGTGGGGYT
TRBV9	TRBJ1-3	ASSQGTVSSGNTIY
TRBV11-3	TRBJ2-2	ASSARQSNTGELF
TRBV7-9	TRBJ2-5	ASSLRGGGVQETQY
TRBV7-3	TRBJ1-4	ASSGGPGEKLF
TRBV5-3	TRBJ1-5	ARRRRQGAQPQH